These 13 T cell receptor beta chains were all obtained from the same sample, sequenced in a study of radiation and T cells in renal cell carcinoma (dated by TCRdb to the early 2020s). The time point label corresponds to: blood 2 weeks post-SBRT. The label giving this sample's treatment or condition can be read as: 15 Gy SBRT to primary tumor, nephrectomy 4 weeks later. The library was generated by the immunoSEQ multiplex PCR assay. The immuneACCESS repertoire file appears here via TCRdb, limited to in-frame rearrangements. These files lack a portion of the clones; in checked studies, under half of the deficit traces to unresolved V genes, and the cause of the others is not known. The sample profile shows fewer than 30,000 clones; 81% of them were found once. Under 40% of the sample is in the top ten clones. Source: blood, taken from a patient whose treatment included radiotherapy and nephrectomy. These receptors were taken from a man aged 55 to 70 with renal cell carcinoma.

V is TRBV9 and J is TRBJ2-7; D may be TRBD1 (6 bases). The V gene's germline CDR1 is SGDLS and CDR2 YYNGEE. The CDR3 contains 15 residues. Trimming cost V 0 bases and J 12 bases, with 22 bases left between them. CDR3 sequence: CASSVDWTATSRMYF. The CDR3 coding sequence is TGTGCCAGCAGCGTAGATTGGACAGCAACCTCCCGTATGTACTTC.

This chain joins TRBV6-1 and TRBJ2-7; D uncertain. This CDR3 is built from 16 residues. Germline assignment: CDR1 MNHNS and CDR2 SASEGT. Deletions cut 2 bases from V and 0 bases from J, with 14 bases between. The CDR3 DNA follows: TGTGCCAGCAGTGAATACTGGGCAGAAAGCTCCTACGAGCAGTACTTC. Translating gives CASSEYWAESSYEQYF.

CDR3 amino acids: CASSLAASSGDEQFF. The CDR3 DNA sequence: TGCGCCAGCAGCTTGGCCGCGTCCTCCGGGGATGAGCAGTTCTTC. The chain couples TRBV5-1 to TRBJ2-1, with TRBD2 as a possible D gene (5 bases). Trimming left V 0 bases short and J 8 bases short, with 15 bases between. The CDR3 covers 15 residues. Germline V gene sequence: CDR1 SGHRS, CDR2 YFSETQ.

The V gene is TRBV6-5, the J gene TRBJ2-7, with unresolved D. CDR1 is MNHEY and CDR2 is SVGAGI in the germline V gene. This CDR3 spans 11 amino acids. Trimming removed 0 bases at V and 7 bases at J, with 4 bases between. CDR3 DNA sequence: TGTGCCAGCAGTTACTCGATGGAGCAGTACTTC. Encoded protein: CASSYSMEQYF.

This chain joins TRBV5-1 and TRBJ2-4, with D unclear. The CDR3 totals 19 residues. V lost 3 bases to trimming and J lost 0 bases, with 22 bases between them. The germline CDR1 and CDR2 sequences are SGHRS and YFSETQ. This CDR3 reads CASSSQPEGPRSAKNIQYF. The CDR3 bases are TGCGCCAGCAGCTCCCAACCCGAAGGACCGCGTTCAGCCAAAAACATTCAGTACTTC. Combining the CDR3 with reference TRBV5-1 and TRBJ2-4 gives the whole variable domain KAGVTQTPRYLIKTRGQQVTLSCSPISGHRSVSWYQQTPGQGLQFLFEYFSETQRNKGNFPGRFSGRQFSNSRSEMNVSTLELGDSALYLCASSSQPEGPRSAKNIQYFGAGTRLSVL.

The chain couples TRBV6-5 to TRBJ1-5; D remains ambiguous. V was cut by 4 bases and J by 0 bases, with 4 bases left in between. This CDR3 is built from 13 residues. From germline, CDR1 is MNHEY and CDR2 SVGAGI. Written as DNA, the CDR3 is TGTGCCAGCAGTTTAGATAGCAATCAGCCCCAGCATTTT. It encodes CASSLDSNQPQHF.

As to this clone: Different DNA sequences within this sample yield the same CDR3. The rearrangement uses TRBV7-9 and TRBJ2-1; D is ambiguous. CDR1 is SEHNR, CDR2 FQNEAQ, per germline (reference sequence). V lost 0 bases to trimming and J lost 2 bases, with 11 bases between them. The CDR3 contains 16 residues. The CDR3 here is CASSLALAGTYNEQFF. The DNA for the CDR3 is TGTGCCAGCAGCTTAGCGTTAGCCGGAACCTACAATGAGCAGTTCTTC.

The chain links TRBV25-1 to TRBJ2-1; D gene uncertain. Trimming removed 2 bases from V and 4 bases from J, with 9 bases in between. The CDR3 is 14 amino acids. CDR1 and CDR2 from the germline V gene are MGHDK and SYGVNS. DNA of the CDR3: TGTGCCAGCAGTGAAATAGGACCATACAATGAGCAGTTCTTC. This encodes CASSEIGPYNEQFF.

The chain carries TRBV9 and TRBJ2-2; tentatively, D is TRBD1 or TRBD2 (5 bases each). Trimming cost V 3 bases and J 1 base, with 16 bases left between them. The V gene's germline CDR1 is SGDLS and CDR2 YYNGEE. The CDR3 is 17 residues long. The CDR3 DNA reads TGTGCCAGCAGCGGGGGCGGGCCCAGAAGGAACACCGGGGAGCTGTTTTTT. This translates into CASSGGGPRRNTGELFF.

V gene TRBV16 combines with J gene TRBJ1-1; D is ambiguous. The CDR3 has 13 amino acids. CDR1 is KGHSY and CDR2 is FQNENV in the germline V gene. The V and J ends lost 4 bases and 1 base respectively, with 7 bases between them. DNA for the CDR3: TGTGCCAGCAGCCGAATGGGGAACACTGAAGCTTTCTTT. It codes for CASSRMGNTEAFF.

This clone was recorded a few times. The chain employs TRBV7-6 and TRBJ1-2, with D hard to call. This CDR3 is built from 15 residues. V was pared by 1 base and J by 0 bases, with 9 bases between. Germline CDR1 is SGHVS and CDR2 is FNYEAQ. In DNA form, the CDR3 reads TGTGCCAGCAGCTTAGGGCCAGCCTCTAACTATGGCTACACCTTC. Translation gives CASSLGPASNYGYTF.

Only a few counts were recorded for this clone. The chain joins TRBV2 to TRBJ2-5, with D perhaps assigned TRBD1 or TRBD2 (5 bases each). In germline, CDR1 is SNHLY, CDR2 FYNNEI. V was shortened by 4 bases and J by 5 bases, with 5 bases between the two germline ends. The CDR3 is made up of 11 amino acids. The CDR3 nucleotides read TGTGCCAGCAGTGGGGGGGAGACCCAGTACTTC. This codes for CASSGGETQYF.

This clone came up a few times. This chain connects TRBV29-1 to TRBJ1-2, with 7 nucleotides matching TRBD1. V lost 7 bases to trimming and J lost 4 bases; unmatched junction nucleotides: 15. The CDR3 totals 15 residues. The germline V gene encodes CDR1 SQVTM and CDR2 ANQGSEA. The CDR3, as DNA: TGCAGCGCTGTATTAGCCAGCGGACAGGCCTATGGCTACACCTTC. Its protein product is CSAVLASGQAYGYTF.